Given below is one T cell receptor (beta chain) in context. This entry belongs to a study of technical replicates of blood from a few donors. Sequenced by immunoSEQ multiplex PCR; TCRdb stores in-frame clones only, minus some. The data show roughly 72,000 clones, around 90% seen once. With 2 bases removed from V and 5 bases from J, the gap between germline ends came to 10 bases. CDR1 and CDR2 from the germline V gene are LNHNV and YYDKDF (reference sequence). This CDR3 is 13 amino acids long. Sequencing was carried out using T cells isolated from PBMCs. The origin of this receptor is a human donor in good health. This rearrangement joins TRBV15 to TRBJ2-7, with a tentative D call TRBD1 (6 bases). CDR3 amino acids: CATSRTTGNEQYF. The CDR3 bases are TGTGCCACCAGCAGAACCACAGGGAACGAGCAGTACTTC.